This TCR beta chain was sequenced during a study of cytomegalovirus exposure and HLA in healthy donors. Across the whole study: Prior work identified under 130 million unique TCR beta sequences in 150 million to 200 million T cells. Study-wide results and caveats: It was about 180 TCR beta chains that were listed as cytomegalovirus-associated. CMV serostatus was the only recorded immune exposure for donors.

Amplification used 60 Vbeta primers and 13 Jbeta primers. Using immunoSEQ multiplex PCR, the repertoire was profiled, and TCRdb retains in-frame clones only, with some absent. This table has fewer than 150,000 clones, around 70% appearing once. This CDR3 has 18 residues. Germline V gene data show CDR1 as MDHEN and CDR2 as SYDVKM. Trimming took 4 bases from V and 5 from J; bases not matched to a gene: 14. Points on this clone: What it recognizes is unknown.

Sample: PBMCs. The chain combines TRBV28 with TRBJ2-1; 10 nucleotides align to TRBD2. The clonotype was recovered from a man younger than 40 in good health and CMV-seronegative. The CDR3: CASSYFGGLSGRDNEQFF. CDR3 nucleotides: TGTGCCAGCAGTTATTTTGGGGGCTTAAGCGGGAGGGACAATGAGCAGTTCTTC.